This T cell receptor beta chain came from a study of shared clonotypes between healthy human individuals. Overall study: A donor's plate count was three for CD4 naive and three for CD4 memory; CD8 naive had two and CD8 memory one.

The CDR3 is made up of 10 amino acids. Germline lookup yields CDR1 DFQATT and CDR2 SNEGSKA (reference sequence). The germline V and J ends were trimmed by 4 bases and 12 bases, with 10 bases remaining between them. Each subset's genomic DNA was split evenly across several immunoSEQ plates. The assay was immunoSEQ multiplex PCR, and TCRdb's table has in-frame clones only and misses some. The sample has roughly 400,000 clones, around 96% seen once. In regard to this clone: The target antigen is unknown.

Study findings and constraints: Naive subsets usually exceeded memory subsets in estimated richness.

J is TRBJ2-1 and V is TRBV20-1; tentatively, D is TRBD2 (7 bases). The TCR originated in a man aged 25-45 years in good health. Sequencing used memory CD8+ T cells sorted from blood. Subset specified: CD45RO+ cells pooled with CCR7-negative TemRA cells. CDR3 DNA: TGCAGTGCTATTAGGGGGGGGCAGTTCTTC. This sequence encodes CSAIRGGQFF.